This TCR beta chain is from a study of OX40 agonist ivuxolimab in advanced cancers. In regard to this clone: Its antigen is still unknown.

The CDR3 contains 15 residues. The trim removed 11 bases at V and 5 bases at J, leaving 15 bases unmatched. The germline CDR1 and CDR2 sequences are SGHTA and FQGNSA. Only in-frame clones appear in the TCRdb table, and some are missing; sequencing was by immunoSEQ multiplex PCR. The sample records tens of thousands of clones, approximately 87% being singletons. General observations from the study: The expanded peripheral T cells' antigen specificity was not determined.

This clonotype was sampled from an adult with an advanced solid tumor such as melanoma, head and neck, liver or kidney cancer. The V and J genes are TRBV7-2 and TRBJ2-5, with 9 bases fitting TRBD2. This sample comprised CD4+ or CD8+ T cells sorted from blood, obtained in a trial of the OX40 agonist ivuxolimab. The CDR3 here is CALTAGAGGRETQYF. DNA of the CDR3: TGTGCCCTCACGGCCGGAGCGGGGGGCCGGGAGACCCAGTACTTC.